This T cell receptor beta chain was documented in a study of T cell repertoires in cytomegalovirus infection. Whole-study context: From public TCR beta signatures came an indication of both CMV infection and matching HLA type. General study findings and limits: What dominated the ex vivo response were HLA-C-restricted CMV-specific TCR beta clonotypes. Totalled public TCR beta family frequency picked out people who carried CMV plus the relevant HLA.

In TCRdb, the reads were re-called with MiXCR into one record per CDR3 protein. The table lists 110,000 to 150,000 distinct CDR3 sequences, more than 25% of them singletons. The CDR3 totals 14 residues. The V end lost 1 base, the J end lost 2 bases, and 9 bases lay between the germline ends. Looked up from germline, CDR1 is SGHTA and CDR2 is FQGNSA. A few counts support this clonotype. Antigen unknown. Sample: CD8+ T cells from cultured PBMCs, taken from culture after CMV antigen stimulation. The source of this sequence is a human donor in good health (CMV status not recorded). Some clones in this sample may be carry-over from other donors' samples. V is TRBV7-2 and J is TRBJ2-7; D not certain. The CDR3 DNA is TGTGCCAGCAGCTTAGGACCTCTCGCCTACGAGCAGTACTTC. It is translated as CASSLGPLAYEQYF.